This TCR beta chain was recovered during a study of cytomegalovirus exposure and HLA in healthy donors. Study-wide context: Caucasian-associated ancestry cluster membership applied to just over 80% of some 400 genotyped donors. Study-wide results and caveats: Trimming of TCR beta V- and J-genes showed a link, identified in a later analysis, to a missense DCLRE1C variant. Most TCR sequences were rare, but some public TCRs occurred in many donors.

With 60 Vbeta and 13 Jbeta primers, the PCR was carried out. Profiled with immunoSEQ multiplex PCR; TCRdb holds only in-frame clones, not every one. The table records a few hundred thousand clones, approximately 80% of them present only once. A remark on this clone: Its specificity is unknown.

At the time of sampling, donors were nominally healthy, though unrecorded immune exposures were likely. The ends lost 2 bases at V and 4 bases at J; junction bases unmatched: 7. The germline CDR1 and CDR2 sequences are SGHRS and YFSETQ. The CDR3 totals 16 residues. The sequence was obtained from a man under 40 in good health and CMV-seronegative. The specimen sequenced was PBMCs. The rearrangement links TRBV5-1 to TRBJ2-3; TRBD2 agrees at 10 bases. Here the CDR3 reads CASSFLSSGGSDTQYF. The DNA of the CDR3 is TGCGCCAGCAGCTTTCTCTCTAGCGGGGGATCAGATACGCAGTATTTT.